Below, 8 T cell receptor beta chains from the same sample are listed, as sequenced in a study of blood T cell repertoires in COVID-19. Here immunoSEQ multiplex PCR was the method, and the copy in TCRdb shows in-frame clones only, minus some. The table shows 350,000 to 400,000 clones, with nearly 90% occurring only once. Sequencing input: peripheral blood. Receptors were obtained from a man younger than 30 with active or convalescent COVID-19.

As DNA, the CDR3 is TGTGCCATGGGGGAGGCGGAAAAAGAGACCCAGTACTTC. Encoded protein: CAMGEAEKETQYF. The V call is TRBV10-3, the J call TRBJ2-5; a weak D match, TRBD2 (6 bases). The CDR3 loop spans 13 amino acids. Germline-derived CDR1 and CDR2 are ENHRY and SYGVKD. The V gene lost 9 bases and the J gene lost 3 bases, with 14 bases spanning the gap.

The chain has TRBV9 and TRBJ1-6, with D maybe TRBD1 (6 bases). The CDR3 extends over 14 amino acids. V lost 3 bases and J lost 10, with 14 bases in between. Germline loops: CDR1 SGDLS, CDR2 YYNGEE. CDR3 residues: CASSERPGESPLHF. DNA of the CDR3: TGTGCCAGCAGCGAGAGACCAGGGGAGTCACCCCTCCACTTT.

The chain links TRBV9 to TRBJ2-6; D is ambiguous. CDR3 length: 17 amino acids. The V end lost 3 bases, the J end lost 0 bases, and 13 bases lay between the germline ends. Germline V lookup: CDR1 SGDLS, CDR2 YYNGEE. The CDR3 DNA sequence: TGTGCCAGCAGCGGCGGTCTGTCCTTCTCTGGGGCCAACGTCCTGACTTTC. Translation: CASSGGLSFSGANVLTF. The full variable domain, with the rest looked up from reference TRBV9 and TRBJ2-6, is DSGVTQTPKHLITATGQRVTLRCSPRSGDLSVYWYQQSLDQGLQFLIQYYNGEERAKGNILERFSAQQFPDLHSELNLSSLELGDSALYFCASSGGLSFSGANVLTFGAGSRLTVL.

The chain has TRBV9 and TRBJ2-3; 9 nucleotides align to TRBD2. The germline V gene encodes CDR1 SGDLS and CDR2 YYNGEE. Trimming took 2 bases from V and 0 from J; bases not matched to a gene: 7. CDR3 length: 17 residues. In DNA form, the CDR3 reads TGTGCCAGCAGCGTCTCCCTAGCGGGGACTAGCACAGATACGCAGTATTTT. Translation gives CASSVSLAGTSTDTQYF.

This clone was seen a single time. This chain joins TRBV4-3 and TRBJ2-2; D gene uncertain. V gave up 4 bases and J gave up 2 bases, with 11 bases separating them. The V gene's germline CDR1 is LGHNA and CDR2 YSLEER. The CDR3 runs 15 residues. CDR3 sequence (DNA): TGCGCCAGCAGCCGCCCAGGTGTAAACACCGGGGAGCTGTTTTTT. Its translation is CASSRPGVNTGELFF.

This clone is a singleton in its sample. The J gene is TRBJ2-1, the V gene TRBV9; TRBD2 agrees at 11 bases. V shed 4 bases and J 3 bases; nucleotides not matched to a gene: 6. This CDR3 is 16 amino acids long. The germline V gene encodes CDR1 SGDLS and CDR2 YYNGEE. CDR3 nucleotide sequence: TGTGCCAGCAGCCTCTTAGCGGGAGGGAGCTACAATGAGCAGTTCTTC. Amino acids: CASSLLAGGSYNEQFF.

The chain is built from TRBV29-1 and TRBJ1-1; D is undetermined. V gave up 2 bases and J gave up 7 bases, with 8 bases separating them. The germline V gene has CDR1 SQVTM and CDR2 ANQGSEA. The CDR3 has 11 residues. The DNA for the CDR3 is TGCAGCGTTGAATCTAGTAGTGAAGCTTTCTTT. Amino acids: CSVESSSEAFF.

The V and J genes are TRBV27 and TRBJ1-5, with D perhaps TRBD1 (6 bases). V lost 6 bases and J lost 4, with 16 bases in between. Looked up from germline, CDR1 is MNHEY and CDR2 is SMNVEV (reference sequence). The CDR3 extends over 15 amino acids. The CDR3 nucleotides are TGTGCCAGCAGCAAAGTCCTCGACAGGAATCAGCCCCAGCATTTT. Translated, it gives CASSKVLDRNQPQHF.